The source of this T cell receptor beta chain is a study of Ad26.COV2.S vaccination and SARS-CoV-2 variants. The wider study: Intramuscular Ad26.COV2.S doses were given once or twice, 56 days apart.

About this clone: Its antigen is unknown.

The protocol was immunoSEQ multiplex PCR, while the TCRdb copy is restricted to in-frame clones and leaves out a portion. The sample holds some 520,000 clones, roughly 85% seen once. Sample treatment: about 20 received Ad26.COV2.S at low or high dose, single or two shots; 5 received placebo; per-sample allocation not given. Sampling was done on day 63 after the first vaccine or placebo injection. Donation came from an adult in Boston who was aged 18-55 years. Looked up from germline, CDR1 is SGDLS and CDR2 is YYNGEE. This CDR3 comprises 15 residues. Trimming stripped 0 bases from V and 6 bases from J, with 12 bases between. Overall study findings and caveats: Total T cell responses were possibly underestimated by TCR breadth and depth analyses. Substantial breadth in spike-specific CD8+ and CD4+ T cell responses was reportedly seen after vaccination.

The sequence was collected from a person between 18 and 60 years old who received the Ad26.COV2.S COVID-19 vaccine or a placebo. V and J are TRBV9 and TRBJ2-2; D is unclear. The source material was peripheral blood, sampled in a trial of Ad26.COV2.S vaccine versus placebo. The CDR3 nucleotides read TGTGCCAGCAGCGTAGTCGGGCTAGGTGCCGGGGAGCTGTTTTTT. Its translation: CASSVVGLGAGELFF. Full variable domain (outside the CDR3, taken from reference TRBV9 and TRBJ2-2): DSGVTQTPKHLITATGQRVTLRCSPRSGDLSVYWYQQSLDQGLQFLIQYYNGEERAKGNILERFSAQQFPDLHSELNLSSLELGDSALYFCASSVVGLGAGELFFGEGSRLTVL.